This T cell receptor (beta chain) was sequenced during a study of identical twins. This clonotype was seen a few times. TCRdb re-analysed the 5' RACE reads in MiXCR, keeping a single row per CDR3 protein. This sample carries a few hundred thousand distinct CDR3 sequences, around 9.7% of them seen once, and the ten largest clones take 8.5% to 10%. The clonotype was recovered from a woman aged 45-60 years in good health. Sequences were obtained from naive T cells sorted from blood.

CDR3 protein: CSAKGSTYEQYV. The CDR3 nucleotides are TGCAGTGCCAAGGGCTCCACCTACGAGCAGTACGTC. This sequence joins TRBV20-1 and TRBJ2-7, with D hard to call. The germline gives CDR1 DFQATT, CDR2 SNEGSKA (reference sequence). The length of the CDR3 is 12 residues. V was shortened by 6 bases and J by 2 bases, with 11 bases between the two germline ends.